These 25 T cell receptor beta chains were sequenced from one sample in a study of Ad26.COV2.S vaccination and SARS-CoV-2 variants. The treatment was: roughly 18 received Ad26.COV2.S at low or high dose, single or two shots; roughly 5 received placebo; per-sample allocation not given. It was on day 63 after the first vaccine or placebo injection that samples were taken. Repertoires were generated with immunoSEQ multiplex PCR, while TCRdb's copy carries only in-frame clones and drops some. The data show more than 350,000 clones, about 93% seen once. The sample was peripheral blood, taken in a trial of Ad26.COV2.S vaccine versus placebo. The receptors stem from a person aged 18-60 years who received the Ad26.COV2.S COVID-19 vaccine or a placebo.

V is TRBV19 and J is TRBJ2-3, with TRBD2 identical over 10 bases. Germline lookup yields CDR1 LNHDA and CDR2 SQIVND (reference sequence). This CDR3 has 16 amino acids. Trimming removed 3 bases from V and 2 bases from J; junction bases left unmatched: 5. CDR3 DNA: TGTGCCAGTAGTATCCGGACTAGCGGTTACACAGATACGCAGTATTTT. Its protein product is CASSIRTSGYTDTQYF.

V gene TRBV7-8 combines with J gene TRBJ2-1; 7 bases are shared with TRBD2. Germline CDR1 is SGHVS and CDR2 is FQNEAQ. With V trimmed by 5 bases and J by 8 bases, 12 bases remained unmatched. The CDR3 is made up of 15 amino acids. This CDR3 reads CASSQPGLRNDEQFF. CDR3 nucleotide sequence: TGTGCCAGCAGCCAACCGGGACTACGCAACGATGAGCAGTTCTTC.

The V call is TRBV5-1, the J call TRBJ1-4, with TRBD1 matching over 9 bases. Trimming removed 2 bases from V and 7 bases from J; junction bases left unmatched: 3. The CDR3 is made up of 14 amino acids. Per germline, CDR1 SGHRS and CDR2 YFSETQ. The CDR3 protein is CASSFDRGGEKLFF. The DNA for the CDR3 is TGCGCCAGCAGCTTCGACAGGGGGGGTGAAAAACTGTTTTTT.

The count of this clone is one. V gene TRBV6-2 or TRBV6-3 combines with J gene TRBJ1-1; 7 nucleotides match TRBD1. CDR3 length: 18 residues. V lost 4 bases to trimming and J lost 3 bases; unmatched junction nucleotides: 17. CDR1 is MNHEY, CDR2 SVGEGT, per germline. In DNA form, the CDR3 reads TGTGCCAGCAGTTCCTCTTTGACAGGGCTGGAATCTGACACTGAAGCTTTCTTT. Protein: CASSSSLTGLESDTEAFF.

This rearrangement joins TRBV3-1 (or the pseudogene TRBV3-2) to TRBJ2-7, with 9 bases that match TRBD1. Germline CDR1 reads LGHDT; CDR2 reads YNNKEL (reference sequence). The CDR3 loop spans 14 amino acids. J was trimmed by 2 bases and V by 6 bases; bases with no gene match: 5. CDR3 sequence reads: CASSGTGLTYEQYF. CDR3 DNA: TGTGCCAGCAGTGGGACAGGGCTTACCTACGAGCAGTACTTC.

This clone appeared a single time. The chain couples TRBV28 to TRBJ1-2, with D tentatively TRBD1 (5 bases). This CDR3 spans 12 amino acids. CDR1 is MDHEN, CDR2 SYDVKM, per germline. The V end was cut by 6 bases, the J end by 4 bases, with 9 bases between. The CDR3 region is CASSGTSYGYTF. The DNA of the CDR3 is TGTGCCAGCAGCGGGACTTCCTATGGCTACACCTTC.

The chain links TRBV23-1 to TRBJ2-7; TRBD2 matches at 8 bases. TRBV23-1 is identified as an open reading frame with a role that is uncertain. The CDR3 runs to 14 residues. The junction had 17 bases not matched to a gene; V was cut back by 6 bases and J by 13 bases. CDR3: CASRPGGAGGLSYF. In DNA form, the CDR3 reads TGCGCCAGCAGGCCGGGCGGGGCGGGAGGTCTTAGCTACTTC.

The CDR3 DNA is TGTGCCAGCAGGGTAGGCAGACAAGAGACCCAGTACTTC. Amino acid sequence: CASRVGRQETQYF. The chain employs TRBV2 and TRBJ2-5; D call uncertain. Germline V lookup: CDR1 SNHLY, CDR2 FYNNEI. Trimming took off 6 bases at V and 2 bases at J, with 10 bases between the two ends. The CDR3 contains 13 residues.

The chain links TRBV11-2 to TRBJ2-7; a possible D gene is TRBD2 (6 bases). Looked up from germline, CDR1 is SGHAT and CDR2 is FQNNGV. Between the trimmed V and J ends, which lost 0 bases and 3 bases, there was a span of 12 bases. The CDR3 is 15 residues long. Here the CDR3 DNA reads TGTGCCAGCAGCTTAGATAAAGAGGGACTCTACGAGCAGTACTTC. Protein: CASSLDKEGLYEQYF. The full variable domain, completed using reference TRBV11-2 and TRBJ2-7, is EAGVAQSPRYKIIEKRQSVAFWCNPISGHATLYWYQQILGQGPKLLIQFQNNGVVDDSQLPKDRFSAERLKGVDSTLKIQPAKLEDSAVYLCASSLDKEGLYEQYFGPGTRLTVT.

This chain connects TRBV27 to TRBJ2-2; D not certain. V lost 2 bases, J lost 3 bases, and 7 bases lay in between. CDR3 length: 14 amino acids. Per germline, CDR1 MNHEY and CDR2 SMNVEV (reference sequence). The CDR3 loop reads CASSLNFYTGELFF. CDR3 sequence (DNA): TGTGCCAGCAGTTTAAACTTCTACACCGGGGAGCTGTTTTTT.

This sequence joins TRBV15 and TRBJ2-5; D is unresolved. CDR1 is LNHNV, CDR2 YYDKDF, per germline (reference sequence). The CDR3 loop spans 12 amino acids. The V end was cut by 0 bases, the J end by 9 bases, with 8 bases between. The CDR3 is CATSRDRAAQYF. DNA for the CDR3: TGTGCCACCAGCAGAGACCGGGCGGCCCAGTACTTC. Filled out from reference TRBV15 and TRBJ2-5, the complete variable domain reads DAMVIQNPRYQVTQFGKPVTLSCSQTLNHNVMYWYQQKSSQAPKLLFHYYDKDFNNEADTPDNFQSRRPNTSFCFLDIRSPGLGDTAMYLCATSRDRAAQYFGPGTRLLVL.

J is TRBJ2-1 and V is TRBV2; D remains ambiguous. The germline CDR1 and CDR2 sequences are SNHLY and FYNNEI. V was shortened by 8 bases and J by 4 bases, with 9 bases between the two germline ends. The CDR3 length is 12 residues. The DNA for the CDR3 is TGTGCCAGCCAAGGGTCATACAATGAGCAGTTCTTC. It codes for CASQGSYNEQFF.

The V and J genes are TRBV5-6 and TRBJ1-2; no clear D. The V end lost 4 bases, the J end lost 1 base, and 17 bases lay between the germline ends. The CDR3 has 16 residues. In germline, CDR1 is SGHDT, CDR2 YYEEEE. CDR3 DNA: TGTGCCAGCAGCCAGCGGTCTCGGTACCTTAACTATGGCTACACCTTC. Encoded protein: CASSQRSRYLNYGYTF.

The chain has TRBV7-8 and TRBJ2-2; 8 bases line up with TRBD2. Germline V gene sequence: CDR1 SGHVS, CDR2 FQNEAQ. The CDR3 covers 14 residues. Trimming removed 2 bases from V and 5 bases from J; junction bases left unmatched: 1. CDR3 bases: TGTGCCAGCAGCTTACCGGGAGGGACCGGGGAGCTGTTTTTT. Translation: CASSLPGGTGELFF. Full variable domain (missing parts from reference TRBV7-8 and TRBJ2-2): GAGVSQSPRYKVAKRGQDVALRCDPISGHVSLFWYQQALGQGPEFLTYFQNEAQLDKSGLPSDRFFAERPEGSVSTLKIQRTQQEDSAVYLCASSLPGGTGELFFGEGSRLTVL.

This rearrangement joins TRBV5-1 to TRBJ2-2; the D gene is possibly TRBD2 (6 bases). This CDR3 has 12 residues. Germline CDR1 and CDR2: SGHRS and YFSETQ. The V and J ends lost 0 bases and 13 bases respectively, with 10 bases between them. The CDR3 region is CASSLDKGGLFF. The CDR3 nucleotides are TGCGCCAGCAGCTTGGACAAGGGAGGGCTGTTTTTT. The full variable domain, its missing parts supplied by reference TRBV5-1 and TRBJ2-2, is KAGVTQTPRYLIKTRGQQVTLSCSPISGHRSVSWYQQTPGQGLQFLFEYFSETQRNKGNFPGRFSGRQFSNSRSEMNVSTLELGDSALYLCASSLDKGGLFFGEGSRLTVL.

The V and J genes are TRBV18 and TRBJ2-2; D is possibly TRBD1 (6 bases). Deletions cut 3 bases from V and 3 bases from J, with 8 bases between. Looked up from germline, CDR1 is KGHSH and CDR2 is LQKENI. The CDR3 consists of 14 residues. The CDR3 protein is CASSPDSYTGELFF. CDR3 coding DNA: TGTGCCAGCTCACCGGACAGTTACACCGGGGAGCTGTTTTTT.

The CDR3 region is CASSIDPDTEAFF. The CDR3, as DNA: TGTGCCAGTAGTATAGATCCCGACACTGAAGCTTTCTTT. V and J are TRBV19 and TRBJ1-1; D is unclear. Trimming left V 0 bases short and J 3 bases short, with 5 bases between. Germline lookup yields CDR1 LNHDA and CDR2 SQIVND (reference sequence). CDR3 size: 13 residues.

The rearrangement joins TRBV27 to TRBJ1-1; possibly TRBD1 for D (5 bases). Trimming pared 8 bases from V and 4 bases from J, leaving 14 bases between. This CDR3 has 13 residues. The germline V gene has CDR1 MNHEY and CDR2 SMNVEV (reference sequence). As DNA, the CDR3 is TGTGCCAGCGGGGAGAGGGGATCCACTGAAGCTTTCTTT. Its translation is CASGERGSTEAFF.

The J gene is TRBJ1-5, the V gene TRBV6-2 or TRBV6-3; D is perhaps TRBD1 (6 bases). V dropped 5 bases and J dropped 0 bases, with 11 bases sitting between them. The germline V gene has CDR1 MNHEY and CDR2 SVGEGT. The CDR3 spans 15 residues. The CDR3 loop is CASSPYRVSNQPQHF. The CDR3 DNA sequence: TGTGCCAGCAGTCCCTACAGGGTTAGCAATCAGCCCCAGCATTTT.

The CDR3 nucleotides read TGTGCCAGCAGTGGTCCAGTCAATCAGCCCCAGCATTTT. Translation: CASSGPVNQPQHF. V gene TRBV2 combines with J gene TRBJ1-5; D gene uncertain. Trimming stripped 4 bases from V and 3 bases from J, with 7 bases between. CDR1 is SNHLY, CDR2 FYNNEI, per germline. CDR3 length: 13 amino acids.

The chain employs TRBV6-5 and TRBJ2-1, with 7 bases identical to TRBD1. This CDR3 has 13 amino acids. With V trimmed by 2 bases and J by 9 bases, 4 bases remained unmatched. Germline V gene lookup returns CDR1 MNHEY and CDR2 SVGAGI. The CDR3 DNA sequence: TGTGCCAGCAGTTACAGGGGGCGGGTTGAGCAGTTCTTC. This translates into CASSYRGRVEQFF.

The CDR3 is CASSLAAGTQETQYF. CDR3 in DNA: TGTGCCAGCAGCTTAGCCGCCGGGACACAAGAGACCCAGTACTTC. The chain uses TRBV13 and TRBJ2-5, with D possibly TRBD1 on 6 matching bases. CDR3 length: 15 amino acids. Trimming stripped 1 base from V and 2 bases from J, with 11 bases between. Germline lookup yields CDR1 PRHDT and CDR2 FYEKMQ (reference sequence).

J is TRBJ2-7 and V is TRBV19, with TRBD1 as a possible D gene (6 bases). V was pared by 4 bases and J by 4 bases, with 14 bases between. Looked up from germline, CDR1 is LNHDA and CDR2 is SQIVND (reference sequence). The CDR3 totals 14 residues. The CDR3 region is CASSNHREAYEQYF. CDR3 bases: TGTGCCAGTAGTAATCACAGGGAAGCGTACGAGCAGTACTTC. Drawing the rest from reference TRBV19 and TRBJ2-7, the complete variable domain is DGGITQSPKYLFRKEGQNVTLSCEQNLNHDAMYWYRQDPGQGLRLIYYSQIVNDFQKGDIAEGYSVSREKKESFPLTVTSAQKNPTAFYLCASSNHREAYEQYFGPGTRLTVT.

CDR3 sequence: CASSQVGMGNQPQHF. CDR3 DNA sequence: TGCGCCAGCAGCCAAGTTGGTATGGGGAATCAGCCCCAGCATTTT. This chain links TRBV4-1 with TRBJ1-5; D call uncertain. The V gene's germline CDR1 is MGHRA and CDR2 YSYEKL. Trimming took 1 base from V and 4 from J, leaving 11 bases between them. The CDR3 runs to 15 residues.

V and J are TRBV3-1 (or the pseudogene TRBV3-2) and TRBJ2-5, with TRBD2 matching 11 bases. There are 16 residues in the CDR3. The germline CDR1 and CDR2 sequences are LGHDT and YNNKEL (reference sequence). V shed 1 base and J 4 bases; nucleotides not matched to a gene: 5. CDR3: CASSQGLAGGRETQYF. CDR3 bases: TGTGCCAGCAGCCAAGGGCTAGCGGGAGGCCGAGAGACCCAGTACTTC.